This T cell receptor delta chain was identified during a study of delta chain sequences of gamma delta T cells (TCRdb year 2017). The library was built by means of PCR. The run used an Illumina MiSeq. The public reads were reprocessed by TCRdb using CATT, and rows of matching DNA were later combined. The table for this sample lists 3,000 to 3,500 delta-chain clones; roughly two thirds of them were counted only once. The ten largest account for approximately 50% of the sample. To note about this clone: Its target antigen remains unknown. A read error is likely here: a far larger clone is one base away. Within the sample, other DNA sequences also encode this same CDR3.

The CDR3 contains 16 residues, cysteine and phenylalanine counted. The sequence is cut down to CDR3 DNA, 48 bases in frame from base 1. Reading the germline V gene gives CDR1 GEAIGNYY and CDR2 EKD. Source material: a tumor sample. This sequence uses TRDV2 and TRDJ1, with 9 bases matching TRDD3. This TCR derives from a human donor with breast cancer. CDR3 protein: CACDPLGDPYTDKLIF. The bases read TGTGCCTGTGATCCACTGGGGGACCCGTACACCGACAAACTCATCTTT.